This T cell receptor beta chain originates from a study of blood T cells in healthy people across ages. This CDR3 has 12 residues. With 10 bases removed from V and 5 bases from J, the gap between germline ends came to 14 bases. The authors ran a second PCR of roughly 6 to 11 cycles using a sample-barcoded 5' primer and a J-beta primer mix. Each CDR3 protein gets one entry after TCRdb re-called the 5' RACE reads with MiXCR. In the table there are approximately 810,000 distinct CDR3 sequences, about 34% of which are singletons. Total RNA extraction produced at least 5 micrograms (per sample) for the study.

The sequence derives from a man younger than 35 in good health. The chain combines TRBV12-3 or TRBV12-4 with TRBJ2-5, with no clear D. The sample comprised blood. CDR3 amino acids: CATSNPGETQYF. As DNA, the CDR3 is TGTGCCACCAGCAATCCAGGTGAGACCCAGTACTTC.